This T cell receptor (beta chain) was captured by sequencing in a study of OX40 agonist ivuxolimab in advanced cancers. Study summary: Treatment of patients was with ivuxolimab, an agonistic anti-OX40 (CD134) antibody. Males comprised roughly four fifths of the group, whose mean age was about 61 years (range roughly 20 to 85). Previous treatment with anti-PD-1, anti-PD-L1 or anti-CTLA-4 therapy was allowed; 35% to 50% had received some.

The table came from immunoSEQ multiplex PCR; TCRdb's copy has only in-frame clones and leaves some out. The table records about 48,000 clones, 83% of them present only once. V lost 6 bases, J lost 7 bases, and 8 bases stayed unmatched. CDR3 length equals 14 residues. The germline V gene has CDR1 SGHTA and CDR2 FQGNSA. With baseline, cycle 4 day 1, and cycle 7 day 1 as timepoints, blood was sampled. Sample: CD4+ or CD8+ T cells sorted from blood, taken in a trial of the OX40 agonist ivuxolimab. The clonotype originates from an adult with an advanced solid tumor such as melanoma, head and neck, liver or kidney cancer. This chain links TRBV7-2 with TRBJ1-2, with TRBD1 identical over 10 bases. In DNA form, the CDR3 reads TGTGCCAGCAGAAAGGGACAGGGGCTGGGTGGCTACACCTTC. This gives the protein CASRKGQGLGGYTF.